This entry lists 30 T cell receptor beta chains sequenced from one sample in a study of response to subunit inactivated influenza vaccine. Using its own MiXCR run on the RT-PCR reads, TCRdb lists one record per CDR3 protein. The data contain under 550,000 distinct CDR3 sequences, roughly 8.2% of them singletons. The source was PBMCs from blood, collected around 25 months after vaccination. These TCRs come from a man aged 50-75 years who received an inactivated influenza vaccine.

Many counts were recorded for this clonotype. V is TRBV20-1 and J is TRBJ2-6; D ambiguous. The V gene's germline CDR1 is DFQATT and CDR2 SNEGSKA (reference sequence). The CDR3 consists of 16 residues. Trimming left V 1 base short and J 0 bases short, with 10 bases between. The CDR3 region has the DNA TGCAGTGCTAGAGGAATCCGCGGCTCTGGGGCCAACGTCCTGACTTTC. Its translation is CSARGIRGSGANVLTF.

The chain recombines TRBV12-3 or TRBV12-4 with TRBJ2-3; 7 bases are shared with TRBD1. After removal of 5 bases from V and 2 bases from J, the junction contained 7 bases not matched to a gene. This CDR3 is built from 15 residues. CDR3 sequence (DNA): TGTGCCAGCAGTACCGGGACAGTTCTCACAGATACGCAGTATTTT. Amino acids: CASSTGTVLTDTQYF.

This clonotype was seen many times. The chain recombines TRBV3-1 with TRBJ1-1; no clear D gene. Germline V gene data show CDR1 as LGHDT and CDR2 as YNNKEL (reference sequence). The CDR3 is 13 residues long. The ends were cut back, 1 base at V and 4 bases at J, with 7 bases in the middle. The CDR3 spells CASSQGSFTEAFF. CDR3 DNA sequence: TGTGCCAGCAGCCAAGGATCTTTCACTGAAGCTTTCTTT.

This clonotype was counted at least ten times. J is TRBJ1-1 and V is TRBV12-3 or TRBV12-4, with D possibly matching TRBD1 (5 bases). The germline V and J ends were trimmed by 7 bases and 0 bases, with 15 bases remaining between them. This CDR3 comprises 15 residues. This chain's CDR3 is CASTTAGTMNTEAFF. In DNA form, the CDR3 reads TGTGCCAGCACTACGGCAGGGACCATGAACACTGAAGCTTTCTTT.

The sample holds many counts of this clonotype. The genes are TRBV10-3 and TRBJ1-4, with unresolved D. CDR3 length: 15 residues. Per the germline V gene, CDR1 is ENHRY and CDR2 is SYGVKD. V gave up 10 bases and J gave up 0 bases, with 15 bases separating them. The CDR3 loop is CATGNNGATNEKLFF. In DNA, the CDR3 is TGTGCCACTGGCAACAATGGGGCAACTAATGAAAAACTGTTTTTT.

The chain links TRBV4-1 to TRBJ2-2, with 7 nucleotides matching TRBD1. Trimming removed 0 bases from V and 2 bases from J; junction bases left unmatched: 6. Germline V gene data show CDR1 as MGHRA and CDR2 as YSYEKL. This CDR3 comprises 17 residues. CDR3 DNA sequence: TGCGCCAGCAGCCAAGATGGGGGACAGACAAACACCGGGGAGCTGTTTTTT. Translated, it gives CASSQDGGQTNTGELFF.

This clonotype was recorded a few times. V and J are TRBV6-5 and TRBJ2-2, with D possibly matching TRBD2 (6 bases). V lost 0 bases to trimming and J lost 1 base, with 9 bases between them. The germline V gene encodes CDR1 MNHEY and CDR2 SVGAGI. The CDR3 runs 16 residues. The CDR3 spells CASSYSRGENTGELFF. The CDR3 DNA follows: TGTGCCAGCAGTTACTCGCGGGGTGAGAACACCGGGGAGCTGTTTTTT.

This clonotype was observed a handful of times. This rearrangement joins TRBV3-1 to TRBJ1-2; D not certain. The CDR3 length is 13 residues. V was shortened by 0 bases and J by 2 bases, with 4 bases between the two germline ends. Germline loops: CDR1 LGHDT, CDR2 YNNKEL (reference sequence). The CDR3 loop reads CASSQDVNYGYTF. The CDR3, as DNA: TGTGCCAGCAGCCAAGATGTCAACTATGGCTACACCTTC.

Worth noting for this clonotype: The junction does not match germline at one end; this may be a read error. The V gene is TRBV20-1, the J gene TRBJ2-3, with 9 bases matching TRBD2. Germline V gene lookup returns CDR1 DFQATT and CDR2 SNEGSKA (reference sequence). The CDR3 contains 14 residues. This CDR3 reads CSARAGGATDTQYF. CDR3 nucleotides: TGCAGTGCAAGAGCGGGGGGCGCCACAGATACGCAGTATTTT.

The sample holds many counts of this clonotype. The chain is built from TRBV12-3 or TRBV12-4 and TRBJ2-1, with D perhaps TRBD1 (6 bases). Trimming pared 2 bases from V and 6 bases from J, leaving 11 bases between. CDR3 length equals 14 residues. Written as DNA, the CDR3 is TGTGCCAGCAGTTTAAGGCAGGGGATCAATGAGCAGTTCTTC. Amino acid sequence: CASSLRQGINEQFF.

This clonotype was seen repeatedly, ten times or more. The chain links TRBV10-3 to TRBJ2-5, with TRBD2 matching 11 bases. After removal of 4 bases from V and 0 bases from J, the junction contained 1 base not matched to a gene. This CDR3 is built from 15 residues. Germline loops: CDR1 ENHRY, CDR2 SYGVKD. CDR3 nucleotides: TGTGCCATCAGTGCGACTAGCGGGAACCAAGAGACCCAGTACTTC. It encodes CAISATSGNQETQYF.

This clonotype has ten or more counts. The rearrangement links TRBV7-3 to TRBJ2-1, with D possibly TRBD2 on 5 matching bases. V was shortened by 5 bases and J by 10 bases, with 15 bases between the two germline ends. The CDR3 covers 13 residues. Germline CDR1 SGHTA, CDR2 FQGTGA. The CDR3 region is CASSVLPGYEQFF. Here the CDR3 DNA reads TGTGCCAGCAGCGTCCTCCCGGGGTACGAGCAGTTCTTC.

The chain recombines TRBV27 with TRBJ2-3; the D gene is possibly TRBD2 (6 bases). Per germline, CDR1 MNHEY and CDR2 SMNVEV (reference sequence). V was cut by 3 bases and J by 5 bases, with 15 bases left in between. CDR3 length equals 15 residues. As DNA, the CDR3 is TGTGCCAGCAGTTTTGATGTCCGGGGGAGAGATACGCAGTATTTT. Amino acid sequence: CASSFDVRGRDTQYF.

This clonotype was seen repeatedly, ten times or more. The genes are TRBV15 and TRBJ1-6, with unresolved D. This CDR3 comprises 12 residues. Trimming removed 5 bases from V and 7 bases from J, with 6 bases in between. Germline CDR1 reads LNHNV; CDR2 reads YYDKDF (reference sequence). The CDR3 sequence is CATSPENSPLHF. In DNA, the CDR3 is TGTGCCACCAGCCCAGAGAATTCACCCCTCCACTTT.

The table lists this clonotype with many counts. The chain links TRBV6-2 or TRBV6-3 to TRBJ2-4, with TRBD1 as a possible D gene (6 bases). The CDR3 consists of 16 residues. CDR1 and CDR2 (germline): MNHEY, SVGEGT. The V end was cut by 6 bases, the J end by 6 bases, with 21 bases between. The CDR3 bases are TGTGCCAGCAGGAGGGACACTGGCTTAATCGGAAACATTCAGTACTTC. Its protein product is CASRRDTGLIGNIQYF.

This clonotype was seen only a few times. The genes are TRBV6-1 and TRBJ2-3; D remains unclear. This CDR3 has 14 amino acids. Germline loops: CDR1 MNHNS, CDR2 SASEGT. Deletions cut 6 bases from V and 4 bases from J, with 14 bases between. CDR3 DNA: TGTGCCAGCAGCCTGGCCGTAGGGCCAGATACGCAGTATTTT. Its translation is CASSLAVGPDTQYF.

The table lists this clonotype with many counts. This chain uses TRBV7-9 with TRBJ1-1; D uncertain. The germline V and J ends were trimmed by 5 bases and 1 base, with 8 bases remaining between them. There are 13 residues in the CDR3. Germline-derived CDR1 and CDR2 are SEHNR and FQNEAQ (reference sequence). CDR3 sequence (DNA): TGTGCCAGCAGCCAAAGTGAGAACACTGAAGCTTTCTTT. This codes for CASSQSENTEAFF.

There are a few counts of this clonotype. V gene TRBV6-5 combines with J gene TRBJ1-4; 7 nucleotides align to TRBD1. CDR3 length: 15 amino acids. The germline CDR1 and CDR2 sequences are MNHEY and SVGAGI. The V and J ends lost 0 bases and 5 bases, in that order; junction bases with no gene match: 3. Written as DNA, the CDR3 is TGTGCCAGCAGTTACTCGTACAGGGGAAATGAAAAACTGTTTTTT. This encodes CASSYSYRGNEKLFF.

The chain has TRBV7-9 and TRBJ2-3; 10 bases fit TRBD2. This CDR3 contains 15 residues. Germline V gives CDR1 SEHNR, CDR2 FQNEAQ (reference sequence). After removal of 7 bases from V and 0 bases from J, the junction contained 4 bases not matched to a gene. CDR3 amino acids: CASNLLAGSTDTQYF. CDR3 bases: TGTGCCAGCAACCTACTAGCGGGGAGCACAGATACGCAGTATTTT.

This clonotype was found many times. The chain carries TRBV12-3 or TRBV12-4 and TRBJ2-1, with D unresolved. The CDR3 loop spans 13 amino acids. Trimming pared 0 bases from V and 7 bases from J, leaving 7 bases between. The CDR3 sequence: CASSLAGANEQFF. The CDR3 region has the DNA TGTGCCAGCAGTTTAGCCGGAGCTAATGAGCAGTTCTTC.

This chain's CDR3 is CASSLWDSSDEQFF. The DNA of the CDR3 is TGTGCCAGCAGCTTGTGGGACAGCTCCGATGAGCAGTTCTTC. The chain joins TRBV5-5 to TRBJ2-1; 7 positions agree with TRBD1. The CDR3 has 14 amino acids. The germline V gene has CDR1 SGHKS and CDR2 YYEKEE (reference sequence). V dropped 1 base and J dropped 8; count of bases not matched to a gene: 6.

The table lists this clonotype with a few counts. This chain links TRBV5-1 with TRBJ1-1, with a tentative D call TRBD1 (6 bases). Germline V gives CDR1 SGHRS, CDR2 YFSETQ. V lost 3 bases, J lost 8 bases, and 20 bases lay in between. This CDR3 is 15 amino acids long. This chain's CDR3 is CASSSPEGGSLEAFF. The CDR3 nucleotides read TGCGCCAGCAGCTCCCCTGAGGGGGGGTCACTAGAAGCTTTCTTT.

The chain recombines TRBV9 with TRBJ1-2, with D unresolved. The CDR3 spans 17 residues. V lost 0 bases to trimming and J lost 0 bases, with 15 bases between them. Germline CDR1 reads SGDLS; CDR2 reads YYNGEE. Here the CDR3 DNA reads TGTGCCAGCAGCGTAGGCGTCCACCGGACGTCTAACTATGGCTACACCTTC. Amino acid sequence: CASSVGVHRTSNYGYTF.

The rearrangement links TRBV7-3 to TRBJ2-1; TRBD1 is a possible D gene (5 bases). The CDR3 extends over 16 amino acids. CDR1 and CDR2 from the germline V gene are SGHTA and FQGTGA. The V and J ends lost 1 base and 8 bases respectively, with 18 bases between them. CDR3 protein: CASSLIGAGRFDEQFF. DNA of the CDR3: TGTGCCAGCAGCTTAATTGGGGCAGGGCGATTCGATGAGCAGTTCTTC.

This clonotype was picked up a small number of times. The rearrangement joins TRBV5-5 to TRBJ2-3; the D is unclear. V was clipped by 1 base and J by 7 bases, with 10 bases between them. This CDR3 contains 13 residues. CDR1 is SGHKS and CDR2 is YYEKEE in the germline V gene (reference sequence). The chain's CDR3 is CASSLLDRHTQYF. In nucleotides, the CDR3 is TGTGCCAGCAGCTTGTTGGATCGTCATACGCAGTATTTT. The full variable domain, completed using reference TRBV5-5 and TRBJ2-3, is DAGVTQSPTHLIKTRGQQVTLRCSPISGHKSVSWYQQVLGQGPQFIFQYYEKEERGRGNFPDRFSARQFPNYSSELNVNALLLGDSALYLCASSLLDRHTQYFGPGTRLTVL.

This clonotype was seen a few times. The genes are TRBV5-1 and TRBJ2-6; D is ambiguous. Germline CDR1 and CDR2: SGHRS and YFSETQ. This CDR3 region has 17 residues. V was pared by 0 bases and J by 0 bases, with 10 bases between. CDR3 nucleotides: TGCGCCAGCAGCTTGGCCCTGATACGCTCTGGGGCCAACGTCCTGACTTTC. This sequence encodes CASSLALIRSGANVLTF.

Many counts were recorded for this clonotype. The V gene is TRBV7-6, the J gene TRBJ2-5, with D unresolved. Germline assignment: CDR1 SGHVS and CDR2 FNYEAQ. The CDR3 length is 11 residues. The V and J ends lost 3 bases and 5 bases respectively, with 4 bases between them. CDR3 loop: CASSFSETQYF. DNA of the CDR3: TGTGCCAGCAGCTTCTCTGAGACCCAGTACTTC.

The chain employs TRBV3-1 and TRBJ2-3; 8 bases agree with TRBD2. Germline CDR1 LGHDT, CDR2 YNNKEL (reference sequence). The CDR3 covers 17 residues. J lost 7 bases, V lost 2 bases, and 14 bases had no gene match. The CDR3: CASSQLATSVTVNTQYF. The CDR3 DNA reads as TGTGCCAGCAGCCAACTCGCGACTAGCGTAACCGTGAATACGCAGTATTTT.

The chain couples TRBV28 to TRBJ2-7, with 12 bases aligning to TRBD2. This CDR3 has 15 amino acids. The germline V gene has CDR1 MDHEN and CDR2 SYDVKM. The V segment lost 4 bases and the J segment 4 bases; nucleotides outside the gene matches: 5. CDR3 loop: CASSSGLAGMYEQYF. In nucleotides, the CDR3 is TGTGCCAGCAGTTCCGGACTAGCGGGGATGTACGAGCAGTACTTC.

Many counts were recorded for this clonotype. This sequence joins TRBV20-1 and TRBJ2-7; D gene uncertain. The CDR3 covers 12 residues. Germline CDR1 and CDR2: DFQATT and SNEGSKA (reference sequence). V was shortened by 3 bases and J by 6 bases, with 12 bases between the two germline ends. The CDR3 nucleotides read TGCAGTGCTAGGACCATACTGGCCGAGCAGTACTTC. Residues: CSARTILAEQYF.